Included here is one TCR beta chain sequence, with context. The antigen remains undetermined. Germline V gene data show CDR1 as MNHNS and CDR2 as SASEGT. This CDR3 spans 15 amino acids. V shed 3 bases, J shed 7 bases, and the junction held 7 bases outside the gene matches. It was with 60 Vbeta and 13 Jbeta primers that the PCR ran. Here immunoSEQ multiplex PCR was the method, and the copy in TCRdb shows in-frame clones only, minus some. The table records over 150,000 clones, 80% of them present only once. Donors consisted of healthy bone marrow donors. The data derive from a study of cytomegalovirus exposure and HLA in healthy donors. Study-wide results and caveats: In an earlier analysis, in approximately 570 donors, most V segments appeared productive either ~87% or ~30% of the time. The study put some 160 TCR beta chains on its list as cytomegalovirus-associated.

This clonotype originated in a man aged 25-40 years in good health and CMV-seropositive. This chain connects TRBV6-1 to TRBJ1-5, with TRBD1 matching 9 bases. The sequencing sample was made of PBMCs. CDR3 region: CASSEWTGEGQPQHF. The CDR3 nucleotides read TGTGCCAGCAGTGAGTGGACAGGGGAGGGGCAGCCCCAGCATTTT.